This T cell receptor beta chain was captured by sequencing in a study of T cells in Graves' hyperthyroidism and ophthalmopathy. Germline CDR1 and CDR2: SGHKS and YYEKEE (reference sequence). The CDR3 length is 15 residues. There are many counts of this clonotype. At one boundary the junction diverges from the germline segment, which might be a read error. It was RNA transcripts that yielded the amplified TCR beta CDR3 regions. An initial round of RT-PCR targeting the TCR CDR3 relied on the HTBI primer set. TCRdb re-analysed the multiplex PCR reads in MiXCR, keeping a single row per CDR3 protein. The sample shows 640,000 or so distinct CDR3 sequences, 14% to 15% of them seen only once.

Sequencing was carried out using blood. J is TRBJ2-7 and V is TRBV5-5, with 9 bases fitting TRBD2. The receptor's source is a woman aged 40-49 years with Graves' ophthalmopathy. The DNA for the CDR3 is TGCGCCAGCAGCTTGGGTCTAGCGGGACTCTACGAGCAGTACTTC. Amino acid sequence: CASSLGLAGLYEQYF.